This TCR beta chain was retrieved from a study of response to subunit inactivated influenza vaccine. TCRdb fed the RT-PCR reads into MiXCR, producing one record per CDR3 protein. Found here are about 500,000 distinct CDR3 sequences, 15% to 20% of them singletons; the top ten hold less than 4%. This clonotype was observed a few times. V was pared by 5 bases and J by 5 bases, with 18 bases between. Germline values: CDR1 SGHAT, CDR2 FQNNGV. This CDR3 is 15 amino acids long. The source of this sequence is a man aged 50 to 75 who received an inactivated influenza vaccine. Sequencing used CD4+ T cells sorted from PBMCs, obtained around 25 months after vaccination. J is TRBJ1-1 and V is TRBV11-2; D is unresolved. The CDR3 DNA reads TGTGCCAGCAGCACTCCCATGGACGGGGATACTGAAGCTTTCTTT. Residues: CASSTPMDGDTEAFF.